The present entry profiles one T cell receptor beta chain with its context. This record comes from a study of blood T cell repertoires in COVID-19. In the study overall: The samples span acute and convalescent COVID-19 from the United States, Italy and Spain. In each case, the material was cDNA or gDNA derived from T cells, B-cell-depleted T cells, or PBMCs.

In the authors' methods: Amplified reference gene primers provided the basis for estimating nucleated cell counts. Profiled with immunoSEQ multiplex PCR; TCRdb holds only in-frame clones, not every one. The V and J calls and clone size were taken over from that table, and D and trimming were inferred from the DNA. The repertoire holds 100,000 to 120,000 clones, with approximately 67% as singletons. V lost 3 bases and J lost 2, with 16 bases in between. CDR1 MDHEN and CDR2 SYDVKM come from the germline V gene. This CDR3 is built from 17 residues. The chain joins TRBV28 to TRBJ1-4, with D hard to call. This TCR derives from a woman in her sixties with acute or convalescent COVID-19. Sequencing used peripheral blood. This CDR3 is CASSFFGREVTNEKLFF. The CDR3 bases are TGTGCCAGCAGTTTTTTCGGTCGGGAGGTGACTAATGAAAAACTGTTTTTT.